One sample yielded the 15 T cell receptor beta chains listed below, sequenced in a study of regulatory dendritic cells for organ transplantation. TCRdb keeps only in-frame clones here, not all; method: immunoSEQ multiplex PCR. The sample contains 20,000 to 25,000 clones, 65% to 90% of which appear only once. Allogeneic regulatory or mature dendritic cells were co-cultured for more than 4 days with CFSE-labeled sorted T cells at 1:10. Their recognized antigens are unknown. Material for sequencing was naive CD4+ T cells from blood cultured with dendritic cells. Indicated subset: CD45RA+ naive T cells. The source of these receptors is a human donor in good health.

The chain uses TRBV11-3 and TRBJ2-1; 9 bases align to TRBD2. The CDR3 covers 15 residues. V trimming: 1 base; J trimming: 8 bases; junction bases outside the gene matches: 6. From germline, CDR1 is SGHNT and CDR2 YENEEA. Written as DNA, the CDR3 is TGTGCCAGCAGCTTAGGCGGCGGGGGGGCGGATGAGCAGTTCTTC. This gives the protein CASSLGGGGADEQFF.

V gene TRBV7-9 combines with J gene TRBJ1-2; D remains ambiguous. Germline V gene sequence: CDR1 SEHNR, CDR2 FQNEAQ (reference sequence). This CDR3 has 11 residues. V was pared by 3 bases and J by 4 bases, with 3 bases between. The CDR3 loop reads CASSLSYGYTF. The DNA for the CDR3 is TGTGCCAGCAGCTTGAGCTATGGCTACACCTTC.

J is TRBJ2-4 and V is TRBV6-4; a possible D gene is TRBD2 (5 bases). The V gene lost 8 bases and the J gene lost 4 bases, with 12 bases spanning the gap. The germline V gene has CDR1 MRHNA and CDR2 SNTAGT. The CDR3 has 13 amino acids. Written as DNA, the CDR3 is TGTGCCAGCCGGAGGCTGTGTAAAAACATTCAGTACTTC. The encoded protein is CASRRLCKNIQYF.

V gene TRBV4-3 combines with J gene TRBJ2-2; 9 positions match TRBD2. The germline CDR1 and CDR2 sequences are LGHNA and YSLEER. Unmatched junction bases numbered 13, after V lost 0 bases and J lost 8 bases. This CDR3 is 18 amino acids long. The CDR3 nucleotides are TGCGCCAGCAGCCAAGACTTCCTAGCGGGAACTCCCGGGGGGGAGCTGTTTTTT. It specifies CASSQDFLAGTPGGELFF.

The genes are TRBV5-8 and TRBJ2-5; D gene uncertain. Germline lookup yields CDR1 SGHTS and CDR2 YDEGEE. Trimming pared 0 bases from V and 2 bases from J, leaving 8 bases between. The CDR3 loop spans 14 amino acids. The CDR3: CASSLVRAQETQYF. CDR3 bases: TGTGCCAGCAGCTTGGTTAGGGCTCAAGAGACCCAGTACTTC.

This chain links TRBV5-6 with TRBJ2-3; 10 bases are shared with TRBD2. CDR3 length: 17 amino acids. The ends lost 4 bases at V and 2 bases at J; junction bases unmatched: 10. The germline gives CDR1 SGHDT, CDR2 YYEEEE. The CDR3 DNA sequence: TGTGCCAGCAGCAACCCTAGCGGGGGCCTCCTCACAGATACGCAGTATTTT. This encodes CASSNPSGGLLTDTQYF. The full variable domain, rest sourced from reference TRBV5-6 and TRBJ2-3, is DAGVTQSPTHLIKTRGQQVTLRCSPKSGHDTVSWYQQALGQGPQFIFQYYEEEERQRGNFPDRFSGHQFPNYSSELNVNALLLGDSALYLCASSNPSGGLLTDTQYFGPGTRLTVL.

The rearrangement uses TRBV6-5 and TRBJ1-1; a possible D gene is TRBD1 (5 bases). Looked up from germline, CDR1 is MNHEY and CDR2 is SVGAGI. This CDR3 has 13 residues. The germline V and J ends were trimmed by 5 bases and 6 bases, with 13 bases remaining between them. This CDR3 reads CASSPHGGSEAFF. Written as DNA, the CDR3 is TGTGCCAGCAGTCCCCACGGGGGGTCTGAAGCTTTCTTT.

The chain has TRBV7-9 and TRBJ2-4, with D perhaps matching TRBD1 or TRBD2 (5 bases each). The CDR3 covers 15 residues. Trimming shortened V by 7 bases and J by 0 bases, and 13 bases separated the two germline ends. From germline, CDR1 is SEHNR and CDR2 FQNEAQ (reference sequence). CDR3 residues: CASNPLGTAKNIQYF. DNA of the CDR3: TGTGCCAGCAACCCCTTGGGGACAGCCAAAAACATTCAGTACTTC. The variable domain in full, completed from reference TRBV7-9 and TRBJ2-4, reads DTGVSQNPRHKITKRGQNVTFRCDPISEHNRLYWYRQTLGQGPEFLTYFQNEAQLEKSRLLSDRFSAERPKGSFSTLEIQRTEQGDSAMYLCASNPLGTAKNIQYFGAGTRLSVL.

The chain combines TRBV27 with TRBJ2-3, with D possibly matching TRBD1 (6 bases). Germline V gene data show CDR1 as MNHEY and CDR2 as SMNVEV (reference sequence). The V gene lost 3 bases and the J gene lost 0 bases, with 10 bases spanning the gap. The length of the CDR3 is 15 residues. This CDR3 is CASSFDRISTDTQYF. The DNA of the CDR3 is TGTGCCAGCAGTTTTGACAGGATAAGCACAGATACGCAGTATTTT.

This clone was seen only once. The rearrangement uses TRBV7-9 and TRBJ2-5; 8 bases agree with TRBD2. The V segment lost 1 base and the J segment 4 bases; nucleotides outside the gene matches: 2. This CDR3 region has 14 residues. Germline lookup yields CDR1 SEHNR and CDR2 FQNEAQ (reference sequence). The CDR3 loop reads CASSLGSGGETQYF. The CDR3 DNA reads as TGTGCCAGCAGCTTAGGGAGCGGGGGAGAGACCCAGTACTTC.

This clone was recorded a few times. V and J are TRBV7-3 and TRBJ1-4; D gene uncertain. The CDR3 covers 15 residues. V was trimmed by 1 base and J by 3 bases, leaving 9 bases between them. The germline gives CDR1 SGHTA, CDR2 FQGTGA. This CDR3 reads CASSLMGGANEKLFF. CDR3 bases: TGTGCCAGCAGCTTAATGGGCGGAGCTAATGAAAAACTGTTTTTT.

This clone occurred a few times. Here the CDR3 reads CASSRANTGYEQYF. CDR3 sequence (DNA): TGTGCCAGTTCCAGGGCCAACACGGGGTACGAGCAGTACTTC. This chain uses TRBV19 with TRBJ2-7; D may be TRBD1 or TRBD2 (5 bases each). The CDR3 sequence is 14 residues long. Per the germline V gene, CDR1 is LNHDA and CDR2 is SQIVND (reference sequence). The germline V and J ends were trimmed by 8 bases and 4 bases, with 18 bases remaining between them.

The DNA for the CDR3 is TGTGCCAGCAGTTTATCCCAGGCCGTGGGGGAGGGTGAAAAACTGTTTTTT. This sequence encodes CASSLSQAVGEGEKLFF. J is TRBJ1-4 and V is TRBV28, with D perhaps matching TRBD1 (5 bases). V was pared by 1 base and J by 7 bases, with 19 bases between. CDR1 is MDHEN, CDR2 SYDVKM, per germline. This CDR3 comprises 17 residues.

This clone was seen only once. V and J are TRBV28 and TRBJ2-2; no reliable D call. Germline assignment: CDR1 MDHEN and CDR2 SYDVKM. The V end was cut by 5 bases, the J end by 2 bases, with 3 bases between. CDR3 length: 12 amino acids. CDR3 loop: CASSLNTGELFF. As DNA, the CDR3 is TGTGCCAGCAGTCTTAACACCGGGGAGCTGTTTTTT.

This clone was observed a single time. The gene calls are TRBV7-8 and TRBJ2-1; D is perhaps TRBD2 (5 bases). The CDR3 totals 14 residues. V was trimmed by 5 bases and J by 7 bases, leaving 15 bases between them. CDR1 and CDR2 from the germline V gene are SGHVS and FQNEAQ. CDR3 sequence: CASSPREGKNEQFF. The CDR3 DNA reads TGTGCCAGCAGCCCCCGCGAGGGAAAAAATGAGCAGTTCTTC. The complete variable domain, with remaining parts taken from reference TRBV7-8 and TRBJ2-1, reads GAGVSQSPRYKVAKRGQDVALRCDPISGHVSLFWYQQALGQGPEFLTYFQNEAQLDKSGLPSDRFFAERPEGSVSTLKIQRTQQEDSAVYLCASSPREGKNEQFFGPGTRLTVL.